The next 19 T cell receptor beta chains were all read from a single sample in a study of T-cell memory formation after mild COVID-19. TCRdb processed the 5' RACE reads anew with MiXCR; each CDR3 protein has one entry. The sample includes 120,000 to 150,000 distinct CDR3 sequences, 15% to 20% of them seen just once. The sample comprised PBMCs or a T cell subset sorted from them (not recorded which). These receptors were collected from an adult woman who had mild COVID-19 (a few samples of this study predate the infection). Cell type and time point are not known.

The chain is built from TRBV18 and TRBJ2-7; 7 positions agree with TRBD1. This CDR3 has 15 residues. CDR1 and CDR2 from the germline V gene are KGHSH and LQKENI. The V and J ends lost 0 bases and 6 bases, in that order; junction bases with no gene match: 8. CDR3 DNA sequence: TGTGCCAGCTCACCACCGGAAAGGGGGCGCACCGAGCAGTACTTC. This gives the protein CASSPPERGRTEQYF.

This clonotype has only a few counts. This chain links TRBV7-2 with TRBJ2-5; D possibly corresponds to TRBD2 (6 bases). The CDR3 is 14 amino acids. V gave up 11 bases and J gave up 0 bases, with 16 bases separating them. The germline gives CDR1 SGHTA, CDR2 FQGNSA. CDR3 coding DNA: TGTGCCTCACGGCTAGCGCGATACCAAGAGACCCAGTACTTC. This encodes CASRLARYQETQYF. The full variable domain, completed using reference TRBV7-2 and TRBJ2-5, is GAGVSQSPSNKVTEKGKDVELRCDPISGHTALYWYRQSLGQGLEFLIYFQGNSAPDKSGLPSDRFSAERTGGSVSTLTIQRTQQEDSAVYLCASRLARYQETQYFGPGTRLLVL.

This chain uses TRBV5-1 with TRBJ1-2; 7 bases agree with TRBD1. This CDR3 has 15 amino acids. V trimming: 4 bases; J trimming: 4 bases; junction bases outside the gene matches: 10. Germline CDR1 is SGHRS and CDR2 is YFSETQ. CDR3 amino acids: CASSGALTGSYGYTF. The CDR3 DNA reads as TGCGCCAGCAGCGGCGCTTTGACAGGGAGCTATGGCTACACCTTC.

This clonotype turned up a few times. This chain connects TRBV11-2 to TRBJ2-1, with 8 bases fitting TRBD2. Looked up from germline, CDR1 is SGHAT and CDR2 is FQNNGV. The CDR3 has 15 residues. With V trimmed by 4 bases and J by 9 bases, 11 bases remained unmatched. The CDR3 nucleotides read TGTGCCAGCAGCTCGGTCGGGGGGGCCAGAGGTGAGCAGTTCTTC. Its translation is CASSSVGGARGEQFF.

The V call is TRBV20-1, the J call TRBJ2-3; no firm D call. Between the trimmed V and J ends, which lost 2 bases and 1 base, there was a span of 25 bases. The germline CDR1 and CDR2 sequences are DFQATT and SNEGSKA (reference sequence). This CDR3 has 19 amino acids. DNA for the CDR3: TGCAGTGCTAGACCTACTAAGGCTAAGTTTGTGTTCGGCACAGATACGCAGTATTTT. Translation gives CSARPTKAKFVFGTDTQYF.

In this sample, this clonotype turned up many times. This rearrangement joins TRBV29-1 to TRBJ2-1; no firm D call. V shed 4 bases and J shed 6 bases, with 10 bases lying between them. Per the germline V gene, CDR1 is SQVTM and CDR2 is ANQGSEA. This CDR3 comprises 12 residues. CDR3 residues: CSVVRQFNEQFF. In DNA, the CDR3 is TGCAGCGTTGTTAGGCAATTCAATGAGCAGTTCTTC.

J is TRBJ2-7 and V is TRBV10-3; D remains unclear. Germline loops: CDR1 ENHRY, CDR2 SYGVKD. The CDR3 spans 11 residues. The ends were cut back, 4 bases at V and 5 bases at J, with 6 bases in the middle. The CDR3 is CAISVTNEQYF. In nucleotides, the CDR3 is TGTGCCATCAGTGTGACAAACGAGCAGTACTTC.

This chain links TRBV6-2 or TRBV6-3 with TRBJ2-3; 8 positions match TRBD2. From germline, CDR1 is MNHEY and CDR2 SVGEGT. Trimming removed 2 bases from V and 2 bases from J; junction bases left unmatched: 6. The CDR3 sequence is 16 residues long. In DNA, the CDR3 is TGTGCCAGCAGTTACAAGGCTAGCGGGCCCACAGATACGCAGTATTTT. Protein sequence: CASSYKASGPTDTQYF.

The sample holds many counts of this clonotype. This chain uses TRBV7-9 with TRBJ2-7; the D gene is possibly TRBD2 (7 bases). V gave up 7 bases and J gave up 3 bases, with 19 bases separating them. The CDR3 loop spans 15 amino acids. The germline gives CDR1 SEHNR, CDR2 FQNEAQ (reference sequence). In nucleotides, the CDR3 is TGTGCCAGCACCAAGGGGGGTGGCGGGAGCTACGAGCAGTACTTC. Its protein is CASTKGGGGSYEQYF.

V is TRBV12-3 or TRBV12-4 and J is TRBJ1-1; tentatively, D is TRBD1 (5 bases). The V end lost 5 bases, the J end lost 4 bases, and 14 bases lay between the germline ends. The CDR3 has 14 amino acids. CDR3 sequence reads: CASSPGSDVTEAFF. For the CDR3, the DNA is TGTGCCAGCAGTCCAGGGTCCGACGTCACTGAAGCTTTCTTT.

This clonotype was seen a handful of times. This chain's CDR3 is CSVAPTSGMGYF. CDR3 coding DNA: TGCAGCGTTGCCCCGACTAGCGGGATGGGTTATTTT. The V call is TRBV29-1, the J call TRBJ2-3; TRBD2 matches 11 bases. This CDR3 spans 12 amino acids. The trim removed 4 bases at V and 15 bases at J, leaving 9 bases unmatched. Per germline, CDR1 SQVTM and CDR2 ANQGSEA.

The gene calls are TRBV5-1 and TRBJ1-2; 9 positions match TRBD1. CDR1 and CDR2 from the germline V gene are SGHRS and YFSETQ. The CDR3 loop spans 13 amino acids. Losses at the gene ends were 4 bases for V and 9 bases for J; bases not matched to a gene: 7. CDR3 in amino acids: CASSPLTGGSYTF. In DNA, the CDR3 is TGCGCCAGCAGCCCACTGACAGGGGGGAGCTACACCTTC.

This clonotype occurred many times. The gene calls are TRBV12-3 or TRBV12-4 and TRBJ1-2; TRBD1 might be the D (5 bases). This CDR3 has 12 residues. The ends were cut back, 6 bases at V and 4 bases at J, with 9 bases in the middle. The CDR3 here is CASSPGAYGYTF. The CDR3 region has the DNA TGTGCCAGCAGCCCCGGGGCCTATGGCTACACCTTC.

V and J are TRBV3-1 and TRBJ2-7, with 7 bases aligning to TRBD2. CDR1 and CDR2 (germline): LGHDT, YNNKEL (reference sequence). Trimming at V came to 4 bases and at J to 3 bases, leaving 3 bases not matched to a gene. The length of the CDR3 is 13 residues. The CDR3 bases are TGTGCCAGCAGCCTCGGGACTAACTACGAGCAGTACTTC. Its translation is CASSLGTNYEQYF.

V and J are TRBV5-1 and TRBJ1-6, with 9 bases matching TRBD1. CDR1 is SGHRS and CDR2 is YFSETQ in the germline V gene. V lost 3 bases to trimming and J lost 10 bases; unmatched junction nucleotides: 5. The CDR3 spans 14 residues. CDR3 nucleotide sequence: TGCGCCAGCAGCTCCGGGACAGGGCGGTCACCCCTCCACTTT. Translation: CASSSGTGRSPLHF.

This chain links TRBV12-3 or TRBV12-4 with TRBJ1-6, with 7 bases lining up with TRBD1. V dropped 3 bases and J dropped 7; count of bases not matched to a gene: 3. This CDR3 comprises 14 residues. The CDR3 DNA follows: TGTGCCAGCAGTTTCCGGGACAGCAATTCACCCCTCCACTTT. It codes for CASSFRDSNSPLHF.

A few counts support this clonotype. The chain joins TRBV20-1 to TRBJ2-4; possibly TRBD1 for D (6 bases). The V and J ends lost 2 bases and 0 bases respectively, with 8 bases between them. Germline V gene lookup returns CDR1 DFQATT and CDR2 SNEGSKA (reference sequence). This CDR3 contains 14 residues. The CDR3 DNA is TGCAGTGCTAGAACAGGGCTAGCCAAAAACATTCAGTACTTC. It yields the protein CSARTGLAKNIQYF.

The chain joins TRBV29-1 to TRBJ1-2, with D perhaps matching TRBD1 (5 bases). This CDR3 is built from 13 residues. Trimming left V 0 bases short and J 4 bases short, with 9 bases between. Germline V gene data show CDR1 as SQVTM and CDR2 as ANQGSEA. The CDR3 is CSVEEARAYGYTF. The CDR3 DNA reads as TGCAGCGTTGAAGAAGCCAGGGCCTATGGCTACACCTTC. Using reference TRBV29-1 and TRBJ1-2 for the parts outside the CDR3, the full variable domain is SAVISQKPSRDICQRGTSLTIQCQVDSQVTMMFWYRQQPGQSLTLIATANQGSEATYESGFVIDKFPISRPNLTFSTLTVSNMSPEDSSIYLCSVEEARAYGYTFGSGTRLTVV.

This clonotype was found a few times. The chain couples TRBV7-2 to TRBJ2-3, with TRBD2 matching 13 bases. The germline CDR1 and CDR2 sequences are SGHTA and FQGNSA. Unmatched junction bases numbered 8, after V lost 5 bases and J lost 6 bases. The CDR3 contains 16 residues. This CDR3 is CASSPVGLAGSDTQYF. Here the CDR3 DNA reads TGTGCCAGCAGCCCGGTGGGACTAGCGGGATCCGATACGCAGTATTTT.